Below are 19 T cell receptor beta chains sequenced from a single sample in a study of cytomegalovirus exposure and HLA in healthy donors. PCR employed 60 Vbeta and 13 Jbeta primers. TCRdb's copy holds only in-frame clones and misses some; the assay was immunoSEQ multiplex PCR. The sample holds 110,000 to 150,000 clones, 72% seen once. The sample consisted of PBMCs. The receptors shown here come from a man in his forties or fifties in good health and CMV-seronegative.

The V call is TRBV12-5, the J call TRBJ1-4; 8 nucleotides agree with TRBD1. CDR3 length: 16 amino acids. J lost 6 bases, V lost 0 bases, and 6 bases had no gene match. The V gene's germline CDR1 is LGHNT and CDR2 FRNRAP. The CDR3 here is CASGLVRRTGHEKLFF. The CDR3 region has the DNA TGTGCTAGTGGTTTGGTAAGAAGGACAGGGCATGAAAAACTGTTTTTT.

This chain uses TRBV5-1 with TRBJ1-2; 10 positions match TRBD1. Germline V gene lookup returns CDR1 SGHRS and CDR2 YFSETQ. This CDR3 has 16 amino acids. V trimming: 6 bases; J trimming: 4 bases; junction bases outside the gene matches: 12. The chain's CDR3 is CASTNPRQGAGYGYTF. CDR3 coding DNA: TGCGCCAGCACTAATCCCCGACAGGGGGCCGGCTATGGCTACACCTTC.

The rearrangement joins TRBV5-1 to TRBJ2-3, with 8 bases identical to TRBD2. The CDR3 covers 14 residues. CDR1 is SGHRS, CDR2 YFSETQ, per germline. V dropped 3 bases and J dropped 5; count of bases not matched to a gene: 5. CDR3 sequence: CASSSSGRRDTQYF. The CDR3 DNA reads TGCGCCAGCAGCTCAAGCGGGAGACGAGATACGCAGTATTTT.

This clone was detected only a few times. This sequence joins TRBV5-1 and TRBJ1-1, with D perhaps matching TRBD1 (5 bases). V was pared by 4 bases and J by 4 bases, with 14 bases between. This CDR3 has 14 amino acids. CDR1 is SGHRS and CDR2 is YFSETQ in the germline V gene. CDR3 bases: TGCGCCAGCAGCATATTGGGGGGAGGCACTGAAGCTTTCTTT. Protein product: CASSILGGGTEAFF.

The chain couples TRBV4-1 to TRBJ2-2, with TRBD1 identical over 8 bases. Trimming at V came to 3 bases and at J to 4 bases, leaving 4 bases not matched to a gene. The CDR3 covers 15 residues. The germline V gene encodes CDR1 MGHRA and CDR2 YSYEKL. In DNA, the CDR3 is TGCGCCAGCAGCCACAGACAGGGGCGCACCGGGGAGCTGTTTTTT. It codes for CASSHRQGRTGELFF.

CDR3 nucleotide sequence: TGCGCCAGCAGTGAGTTGCTTAGCGGAAAGCAGTATTTT. Translated, it gives CASSELLSGKQYF. V usage is TRBV10-2 and J usage is TRBJ2-3; possibly TRBD2 for D (6 bases). Trimming took off 1 base at V and 11 bases at J, with 13 bases between the two ends. Looked up from germline, CDR1 is WSHSY and CDR2 is SAAADI. The CDR3 consists of 13 residues.

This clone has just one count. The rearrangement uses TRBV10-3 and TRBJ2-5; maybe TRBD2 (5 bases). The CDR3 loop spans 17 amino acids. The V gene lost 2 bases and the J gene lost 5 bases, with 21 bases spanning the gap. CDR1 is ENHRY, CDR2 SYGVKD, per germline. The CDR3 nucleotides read TGTGCCATCAGTGAGCCGACTATCCCGTTTGTACGCGAGACCCAGTACTTC. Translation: CAISEPTIPFVRETQYF.

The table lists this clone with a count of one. DNA for the CDR3: TGTGCCAGTAGTAGCACAGGGGCGGCGGTCAATGAGCAGTTCTTC. Amino acid sequence: CASSSTGAAVNEQFF. The genes are TRBV19 and TRBJ2-1; 7 nucleotides match TRBD1. V shed 4 bases, J shed 6 bases, and the junction held 9 bases outside the gene matches. Germline CDR1 LNHDA, CDR2 SQIVND (reference sequence). The CDR3 has 15 amino acids.

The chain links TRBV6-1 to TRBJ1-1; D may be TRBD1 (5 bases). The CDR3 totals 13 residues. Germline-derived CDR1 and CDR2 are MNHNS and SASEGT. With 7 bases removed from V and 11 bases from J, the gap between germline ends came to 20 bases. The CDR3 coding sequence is TGTGCCAGCAATTGGGGGGGAGCCGACCACGCTTTCTTT. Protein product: CASNWGGADHAFF.

CDR3 DNA sequence: TGTGCCATCAGTGGTCGAGGGTTACTTCATACCCAGGGGGAGAACACTGAAGCTTTCTTT. It codes for CAISGRGLLHTQGENTEAFF. The chain employs TRBV10-3 and TRBJ1-1, with TRBD1 matching 7 bases. Per the germline V gene, CDR1 is ENHRY and CDR2 is SYGVKD. V shed 4 bases and J 1 base; nucleotides not matched to a gene: 21. This CDR3 is 20 amino acids long.

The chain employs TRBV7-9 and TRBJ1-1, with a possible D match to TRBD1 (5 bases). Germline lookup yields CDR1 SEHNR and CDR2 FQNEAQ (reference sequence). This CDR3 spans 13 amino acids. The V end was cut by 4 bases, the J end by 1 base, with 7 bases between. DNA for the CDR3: TGTGCCAGCAGCTCCGGGGGGAACACTGAAGCTTTCTTT. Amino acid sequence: CASSSGGNTEAFF. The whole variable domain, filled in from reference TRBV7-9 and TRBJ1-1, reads DTGVSQNPRHKITKRGQNVTFRCDPISEHNRLYWYRQTLGQGPEFLTYFQNEAQLEKSRLLSDRFSAERPKGSFSTLEIQRTEQGDSAMYLCASSSGGNTEAFFGQGTRLTVV.

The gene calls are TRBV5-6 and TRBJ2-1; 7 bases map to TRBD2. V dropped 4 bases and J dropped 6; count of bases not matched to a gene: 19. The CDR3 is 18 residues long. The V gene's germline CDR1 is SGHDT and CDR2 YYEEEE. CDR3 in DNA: TGTGCCAGCAGCACTAACCTGAACCGGGACTACCACGTCAATGAGCAGTTCTTC. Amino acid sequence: CASSTNLNRDYHVNEQFF. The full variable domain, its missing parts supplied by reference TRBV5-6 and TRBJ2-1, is DAGVTQSPTHLIKTRGQQVTLRCSPKSGHDTVSWYQQALGQGPQFIFQYYEEEERQRGNFPDRFSGHQFPNYSSELNVNALLLGDSALYLCASSTNLNRDYHVNEQFFGPGTRLTVL.

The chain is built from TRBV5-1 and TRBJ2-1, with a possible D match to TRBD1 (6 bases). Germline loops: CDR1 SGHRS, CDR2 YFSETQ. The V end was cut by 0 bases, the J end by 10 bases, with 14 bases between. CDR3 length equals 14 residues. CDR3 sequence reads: CASSLAGQQHEQFF. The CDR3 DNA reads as TGCGCCAGCAGCTTGGCCGGACAGCAGCACGAGCAGTTCTTC.

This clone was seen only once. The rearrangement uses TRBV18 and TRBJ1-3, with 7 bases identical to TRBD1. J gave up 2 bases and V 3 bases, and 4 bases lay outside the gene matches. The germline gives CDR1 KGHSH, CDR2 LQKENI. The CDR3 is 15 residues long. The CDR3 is CASSPSTGPGNTIYF. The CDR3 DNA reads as TGTGCCAGCTCACCTTCGACAGGGCCTGGAAACACCATATATTTT.

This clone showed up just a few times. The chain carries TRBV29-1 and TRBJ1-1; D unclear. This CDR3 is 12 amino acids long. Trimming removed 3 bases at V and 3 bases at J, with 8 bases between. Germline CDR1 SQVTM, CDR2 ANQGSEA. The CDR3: CSVDRTDTEAFF. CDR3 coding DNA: TGCAGCGTTGACCGAACGGACACTGAAGCTTTCTTT.

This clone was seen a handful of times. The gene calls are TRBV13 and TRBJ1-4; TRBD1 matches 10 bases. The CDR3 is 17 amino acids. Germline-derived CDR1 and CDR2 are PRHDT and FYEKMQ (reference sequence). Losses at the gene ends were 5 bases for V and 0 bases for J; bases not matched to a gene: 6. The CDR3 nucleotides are TGTGCCAGCAGCCTCGGGACAGGGGAAGCAACTAATGAAAAACTGTTTTTT. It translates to CASSLGTGEATNEKLFF.

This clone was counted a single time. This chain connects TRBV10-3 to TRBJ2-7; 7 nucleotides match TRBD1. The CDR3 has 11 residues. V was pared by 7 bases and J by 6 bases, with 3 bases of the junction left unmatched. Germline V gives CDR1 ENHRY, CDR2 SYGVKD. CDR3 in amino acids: CAINTGAEQYF. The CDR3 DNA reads TGTGCCATCAATACAGGGGCCGAGCAGTACTTC.

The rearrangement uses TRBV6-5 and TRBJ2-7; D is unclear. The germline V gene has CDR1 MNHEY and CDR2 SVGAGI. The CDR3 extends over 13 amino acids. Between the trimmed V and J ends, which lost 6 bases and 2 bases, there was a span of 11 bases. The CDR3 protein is CASSRPGAYEQYF. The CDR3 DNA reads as TGTGCCAGCAGCCGTCCCGGAGCCTACGAGCAGTACTTC.

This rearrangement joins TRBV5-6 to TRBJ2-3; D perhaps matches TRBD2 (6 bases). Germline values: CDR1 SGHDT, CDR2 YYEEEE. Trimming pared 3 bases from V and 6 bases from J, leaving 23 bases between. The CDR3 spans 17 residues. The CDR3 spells CASSWGGRRLQRDTQYF. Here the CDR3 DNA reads TGTGCCAGCAGCTGGGGAGGTCGCCGTCTCCAGCGGGATACGCAGTATTTT.